Sequencing of this T cell receptor beta chain was carried out in a study of T cells in Graves' hyperthyroidism and ophthalmopathy (dated by TCRdb to the late 2010s). Looking at the study overall: Peripheral blood was sampled at the time of initial diagnosis, prior to any treatment. Once sampling was done, hyperthyroidism patients were given methimazole at a starting dose of 30 mg daily, whereas ophthalmopathy patients were given high-dose intravenous methylprednisolone. To identify TCR V-J signatures that set the groups apart, the researchers used a discovery cohort of about a hundred patients, made up of fewer than 50 with Graves' ophthalmopathy and about 55 with stable Graves' hyperthyroidism. In addition, the study compared T-cell repertoires in thyroid tissue and in blood from several Graves' hyperthyroidism patients. Prospective prediction of ophthalmopathy was tested in an independent validation cohort of 18 to 20 hyperthyroidism patients and 15 to 17 patients who later progressed to ophthalmopathy. The 90 to 100 discovery patients were randomly divided into training and test sets at a 7:3 ratio. TCR Vbeta CDR3 sequencing of fewer than 150 peripheral blood samples (over 40 ophthalmopathy, about 80 hyperthyroidism and some 17 progressor patients) is reported in the paper. The paper as a whole reports these results and caveats: In validation, progression to ophthalmopathy was predicted by the model with roughly 69% sensitivity and roughly 76% specificity, a median of about 6 months before onset. Most expanded thyroid clonotypes (frequency above 0.001) were also detected in blood, suggesting blood repertoires may reflect thyroid immune responses. Ophthalmopathy was separated from stable hyperthyroidism by a 13 V-J signature model, with roughly 88% sensitivity and roughly 81% specificity obtained in cross-validation and 80%/75% obtained in testing. No statistical method was used to fix the sample size in advance, and group allocation was not hidden from the investigators.

Hyperthyroidism patients were newly diagnosed, with disease duration under 2 months, and aged 18 to 65 years. Exclusion was applied to patients with uncontrolled infections, other autoimmune diseases, pregnancy or lactation. Diagnoses were based on clinical symptoms, serum thyroxine and TRAb, thyroid ultrasound and orbital computed tomography. Blood from progressor patients was collected at the time of first diagnosis with hyperthyroidism, before any ophthalmopathy symptoms had appeared. Ficoll-Paque density gradient centrifugation was used to isolate PBMCs from approximately 10 ml of fresh peripheral blood. Progressor patients were initially diagnosed with Graves' hyperthyroidism and developed ophthalmopathy during follow-up. Total RNA was extracted with Trizol reagent, and quality was checked on an Agilent 2100 Bioanalyzer. Amplification of TCR beta CDR3 regions was carried out from RNA transcripts. The TCR CDR3 was subjected to a first round of RT-PCR using the HTBI primer set and the Qiagen OneStep RT-PCR kit. Libraries were constructed in a second round of multiplex PCR, after which size selection and purification were carried out. Libraries were sequenced paired-end with 100 bp reads on an Illumina HiSeq2000. Processing in the source paper ran as follows. SOAPnuke was used to process the raw data, removing reads that contained adapters or uncalled bases, had a mean Phred below 15, or lacked an exact match to the constant primer or identifier. COPE v1.2.5 was used to merge the high-quality paired reads, and each unique nucleotide sequence was defined as a clonotype. MiTCR v1.1 was used to align clonotypes to the IMGT TRBV, TRBD and TRBJ reference segments. The analysis included only V-J combinations with a frequency above 0.0001, which together covered around 99% of the repertoires. A TCS score was defined as the ratio between F50 (clonal expansion) and ExV (chaos), using BLOSUM62-based TCRdist between CDR3 peptides within each V-J. Welch's t-statistics and random forest reduced some 510 V-J features to 10 to 15, which were used in a naive Bayes classifier (R e1071). TCRdb reworked the public reads: Q25 trimming with fastp, MiXCR clone assembly, productive beta chains retained. CDR3 protein duplicates are merged, each entry listing the most common genes and DNA. These V and J calls are TCRdb output, not the study's own analysis. Recorded for this sample are about 580,000 distinct CDR3 sequences; around 13% of them occurred a single time. Almost 6% of the sample is in the top ten clones.

At least ten counts were recorded for this clonotype. Which antigen it targets is not known. Within one base of it there is no much larger clone, and no base qualities were kept. The sequence came from a woman between 25 and 40 years old with Graves' hyperthyroidism that later progressed to Graves' ophthalmopathy. Material: blood.

The sequenced DNA is TGTGCCAGCTCAACGGACAGGGCGGGAGCTTTCTTT. This encodes CASSTDRAGAFF. The rearrangement joined TRBV18 to TRBJ1-1, and 8 junctional nucleotides match TRBD1. The CDR3 covers 12 residues, taking in both the cysteine and the phenylalanine. Left in the record is the CDR3 DNA by itself, 36 bases read in frame from the first base. CDR1 is given as KGHSH and CDR2 as LQKENI, both from the germline V gene. Trimming takes 5 bases off V and 10 bases off J; junction bases not matched to a gene: 6. Beyond the CDR3, the reference TRBV18 and TRBJ1-1 genes provide the residues; the full variable domain reads: NAGVMQNPRHLVRRRGQEARLRCSPMKGHSHVYWYRQLPEEGLKFMVYLQKENIIDESGMPKERFSAEFPKEGPSILRIQQVVRGDSAAYFCASSTDRAGAFFGQGTRLTVV.